The rows below give T cell receptor beta chains drawn from one sample of a study of T cells after yellow fever vaccination. TCRdb itself ran the 5' RACE reads through MiXCR, one entry per CDR3 protein. The sample has some 100,000 distinct CDR3 sequences, about 8.8% seen once. Source: CD8+ T cells not binding an NS4B(214-222) dextramer, sorted from PBMCs, taken roughly 15 days after the first yellow fever vaccination. The receptor set was obtained from a man aged 18 to 35 who received the YFV17D yellow fever vaccine. The CDR3 runs from the conserved cysteine through the conserved F or W.

j_gene,v_gene,CDR3aa
TRBJ2-1,TRBV7-6,CASSSRDNYNEQFF
TRBJ2-5,TRBV7-2,CASSLNSRDSKAETQYF
TRBJ2-3,TRBV24-1,CATSDLGPATDTQYF
TRBJ2-7,TRBV7-9,CASSQIGGTGSDEQYF
TRBJ1-1,TRBV4-1,CASSQAWGRPNTEAFF
TRBJ2-1,TRBV7-9,CAMSAGGLCYNEQFF
TRBJ2-2,TRBV5-1,CASSWRAGRRTKWDTGELFF
TRBJ1-6,TRBV12-3/TRBV12-4,CASNHGSGDSPLHF
TRBJ2-1,TRBV10-3,CAIGLAGDYNEQFF
TRBJ2-1,TRBV11-2,CASSSSGGPPPGEQFF
TRBJ2-2,TRBV5-5,CASSLGTTNTGELFF
TRBJ2-4,TRBV6-5,CASSYSEDKNIQYF
TRBJ1-5,TRBV3-1,CASSQTAGVYQPQHF
TRBJ2-7,TRBV7-9,CASTERTLDGDEQYF
TRBJ2-7,TRBV12-3/TRBV12-4,CASAYEGVPYEQYF
TRBJ1-4,TRBV5-5,CASSYPGQGKNEKLFF
TRBJ2-7,TRBV4-3,CASSQGGEYWNEQYF
TRBJ2-5,TRBV18,CASSPQYRGQETQYF
TRBJ2-6,TRBV9,CASSAEGGGSGANVLTF
TRBJ2-4,TRBV7-9,CASSTLALVDIQYF
TRBJ2-3,TRBV29-1,CSVDRGVASSQYF
TRBJ2-3,TRBV12-3/TRBV12-4,CASSLGQGGGDTQYF
TRBJ1-1,TRBV3-1,CASSQDPFPEAFF
TRBJ1-4,TRBV6-5,CASSYSKALGEKLFF
TRBJ2-1,TRBV12-3/TRBV12-4,CASSLFRERRNQFF
TRBJ2-7,TRBV3-1,CASSQLQLLSYEQYF
TRBJ1-5,TRBV4-3,CASSQDNRGQPQHF
TRBJ1-5,TRBV5-1,CASSLPIGDQPQHF
TRBJ2-7,TRBV11-2,CASSLEPAHYEQYF
TRBJ2-7,TRBV20-1,CSAEDRGGSYEQYF
TRBJ2-3,TRBV20-1,CSARSIGDGANTDTQYF
TRBJ2-3,TRBV7-8,CASSLAPGLTRGSTDTQYF
TRBJ2-3,TRBV28,CASSPASGVDTQYF
TRBJ1-2,TRBV7-9,CASSATGTYYGYTF